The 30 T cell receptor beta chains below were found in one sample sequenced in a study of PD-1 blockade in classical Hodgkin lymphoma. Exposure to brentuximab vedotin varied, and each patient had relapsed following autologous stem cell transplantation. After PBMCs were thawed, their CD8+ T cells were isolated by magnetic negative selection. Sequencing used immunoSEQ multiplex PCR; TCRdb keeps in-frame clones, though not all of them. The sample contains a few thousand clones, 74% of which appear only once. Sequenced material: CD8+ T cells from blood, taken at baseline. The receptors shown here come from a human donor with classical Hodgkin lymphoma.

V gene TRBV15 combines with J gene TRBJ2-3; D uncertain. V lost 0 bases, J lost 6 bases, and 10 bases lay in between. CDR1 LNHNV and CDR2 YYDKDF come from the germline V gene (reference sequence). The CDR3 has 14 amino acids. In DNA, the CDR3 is TGTGCCACCAGCAGAGATTCCGGGCAGGATACGCAGTATTTT. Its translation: CATSRDSGQDTQYF.

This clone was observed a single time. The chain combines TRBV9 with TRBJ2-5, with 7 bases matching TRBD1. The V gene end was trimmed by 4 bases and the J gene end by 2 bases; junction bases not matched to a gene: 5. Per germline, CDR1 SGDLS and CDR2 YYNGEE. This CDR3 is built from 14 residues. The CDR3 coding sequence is TGTGCCAGCAGCAGAGAGGGACAGCAAGAGACCCAGTACTTC. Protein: CASSREGQQETQYF.

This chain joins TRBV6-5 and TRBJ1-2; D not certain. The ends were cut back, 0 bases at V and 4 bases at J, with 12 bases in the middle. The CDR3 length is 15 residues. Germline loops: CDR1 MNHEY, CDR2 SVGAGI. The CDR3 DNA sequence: TGTGCCAGCAGTTACTCGATTAAGGGTGGCTATGGCTACACCTTC. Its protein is CASSYSIKGGYGYTF.

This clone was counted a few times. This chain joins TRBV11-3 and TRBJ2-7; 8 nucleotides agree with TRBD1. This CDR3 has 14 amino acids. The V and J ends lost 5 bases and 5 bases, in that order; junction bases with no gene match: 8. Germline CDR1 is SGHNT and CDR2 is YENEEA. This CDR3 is CASSLTTGAHEQYF. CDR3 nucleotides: TGTGCCAGCAGCCTAACGACAGGGGCCCACGAGCAGTACTTC. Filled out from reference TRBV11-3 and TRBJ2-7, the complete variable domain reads EAGVVQSPRYKIIEKKQPVAFWCNPISGHNTLYWYLQNLGQGPELLIRYENEEAVDDSQLPKDRFSAERLKGVDSTLKIQPAELGDSAVYLCASSLTTGAHEQYFGPGTRLTVT.

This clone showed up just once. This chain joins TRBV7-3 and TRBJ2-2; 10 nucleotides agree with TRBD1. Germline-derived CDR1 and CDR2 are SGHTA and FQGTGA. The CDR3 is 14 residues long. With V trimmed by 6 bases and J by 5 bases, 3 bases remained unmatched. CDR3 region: CASRRGQGTGELFF. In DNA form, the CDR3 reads TGTGCCAGCAGAAGGGGACAGGGGACCGGGGAGCTGTTTTTT.

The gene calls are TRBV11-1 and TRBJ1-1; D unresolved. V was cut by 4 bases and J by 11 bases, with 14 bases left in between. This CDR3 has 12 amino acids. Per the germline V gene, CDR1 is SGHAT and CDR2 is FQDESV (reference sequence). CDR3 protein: CASSSDREEAFF. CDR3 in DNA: TGTGCCAGCAGCTCGGACCGCGAAGAGGCTTTCTTT.

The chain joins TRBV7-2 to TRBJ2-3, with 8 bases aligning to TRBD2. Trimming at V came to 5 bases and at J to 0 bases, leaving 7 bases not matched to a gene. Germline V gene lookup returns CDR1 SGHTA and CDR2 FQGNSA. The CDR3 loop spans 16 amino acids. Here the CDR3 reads CASSHRGGGSTDTQYF. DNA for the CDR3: TGTGCCAGCAGCCATCGGGGGGGAGGGAGCACAGATACGCAGTATTTT.

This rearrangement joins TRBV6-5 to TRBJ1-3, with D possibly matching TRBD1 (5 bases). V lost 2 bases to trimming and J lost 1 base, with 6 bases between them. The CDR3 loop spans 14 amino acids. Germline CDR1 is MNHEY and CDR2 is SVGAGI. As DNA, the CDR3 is TGTGCCAGCAGTTACGCAGGGTCTGGAAACACCATATATTTT. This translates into CASSYAGSGNTIYF.

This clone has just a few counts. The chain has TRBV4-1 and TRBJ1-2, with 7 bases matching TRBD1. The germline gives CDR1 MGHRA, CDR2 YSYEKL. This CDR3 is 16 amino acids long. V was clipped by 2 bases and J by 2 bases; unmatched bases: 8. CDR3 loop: CASSQSGQVLNYGYTF. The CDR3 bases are TGCGCCAGCAGCCAATCCGGACAGGTCCTCAACTATGGCTACACCTTC.

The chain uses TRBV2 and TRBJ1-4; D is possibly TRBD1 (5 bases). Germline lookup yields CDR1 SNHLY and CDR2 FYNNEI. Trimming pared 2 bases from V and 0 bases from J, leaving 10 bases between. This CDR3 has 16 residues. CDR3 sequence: CASSEFAGSTNEKLFF. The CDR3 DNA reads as TGTGCCAGCAGTGAATTCGCAGGGTCAACTAATGAAAAACTGTTTTTT. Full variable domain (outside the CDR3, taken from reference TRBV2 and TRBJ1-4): EPEVTQTPSHQVTQMGQEVILRCVPISNHLYFYWYRQILGQKVEFLVSFYNNEISEKSEIFDDQFSVERPDGSNFTLKIRSTKLEDSAMYFCASSEFAGSTNEKLFFGSGTQLSVL.

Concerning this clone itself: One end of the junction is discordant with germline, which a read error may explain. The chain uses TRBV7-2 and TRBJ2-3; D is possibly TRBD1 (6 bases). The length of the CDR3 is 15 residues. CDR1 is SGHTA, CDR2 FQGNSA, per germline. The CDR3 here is CASSLAGRQTGTQYF. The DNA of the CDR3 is TGTGCCAGCAGCTTAGCGGGTCGACAGACAGGTACGCAGTATTTT.

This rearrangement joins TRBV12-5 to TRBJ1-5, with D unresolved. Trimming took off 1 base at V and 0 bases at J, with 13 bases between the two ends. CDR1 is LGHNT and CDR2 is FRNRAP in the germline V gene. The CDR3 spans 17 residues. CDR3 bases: TGTGCTAGTGGTTTGGCTGAGCTGGCTTATAGCAATCAGCCCCAGCATTTT. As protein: CASGLAELAYSNQPQHF.

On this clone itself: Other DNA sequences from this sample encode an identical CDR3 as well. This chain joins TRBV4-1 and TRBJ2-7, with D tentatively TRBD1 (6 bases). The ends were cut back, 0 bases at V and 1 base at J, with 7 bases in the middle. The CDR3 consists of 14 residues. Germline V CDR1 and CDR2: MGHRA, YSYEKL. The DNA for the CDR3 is TGCGCCAGCAGCCAAGATAGGGGGTCCTACGAGCAGTACTTC. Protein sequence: CASSQDRGSYEQYF.

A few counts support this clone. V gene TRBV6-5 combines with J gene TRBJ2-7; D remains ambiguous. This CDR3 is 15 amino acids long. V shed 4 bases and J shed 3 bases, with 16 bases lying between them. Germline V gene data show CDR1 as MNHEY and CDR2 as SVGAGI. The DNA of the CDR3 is TGTGCCAGCAGTTCACCCGGTCCTGGGCTCTACGAGCAGTACTTC. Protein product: CASSSPGPGLYEQYF.

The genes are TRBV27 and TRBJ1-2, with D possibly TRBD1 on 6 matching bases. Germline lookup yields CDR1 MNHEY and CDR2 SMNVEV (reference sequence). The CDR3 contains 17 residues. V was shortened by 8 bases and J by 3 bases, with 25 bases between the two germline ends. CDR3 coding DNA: TGTGCCAGCTCCTCAAGGGGGGGTAAGCCTCTAGACTATGGCTACACCTTC. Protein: CASSSRGGKPLDYGYTF.

The CDR3 nucleotides read TGTGCCAGCAGCTCCGGACTAGCGGGGGGGAAAACAGCCAAAAACATTCAGTACTTC. Its translation: CASSSGLAGGKTAKNIQYF. The chain employs TRBV7-9 and TRBJ2-4; TRBD2 aligns across 15 bases. The V gene's germline CDR1 is SEHNR and CDR2 FQNEAQ (reference sequence). CDR3 length equals 19 residues. The V segment lost 4 bases and the J segment 0 bases; nucleotides outside the gene matches: 7.

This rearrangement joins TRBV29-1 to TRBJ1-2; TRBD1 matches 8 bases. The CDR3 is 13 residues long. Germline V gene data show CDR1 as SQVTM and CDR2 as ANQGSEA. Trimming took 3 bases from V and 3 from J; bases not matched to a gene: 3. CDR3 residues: CSVEDREDYGYTF. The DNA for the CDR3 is TGCAGCGTTGAGGACAGGGAAGACTATGGCTACACCTTC.

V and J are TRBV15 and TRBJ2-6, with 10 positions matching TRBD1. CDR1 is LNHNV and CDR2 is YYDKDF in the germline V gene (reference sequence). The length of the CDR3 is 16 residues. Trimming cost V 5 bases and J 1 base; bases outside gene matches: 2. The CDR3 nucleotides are TGTGCCACCAGCGGACAGGGGGTATCTGGGGCCAACGTCCTGACTTTC. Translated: CATSGQGVSGANVLTF.

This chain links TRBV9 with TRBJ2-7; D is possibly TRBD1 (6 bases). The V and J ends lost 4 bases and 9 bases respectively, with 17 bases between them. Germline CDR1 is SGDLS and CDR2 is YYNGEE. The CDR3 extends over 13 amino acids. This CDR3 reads CASSSTTGLAQYF. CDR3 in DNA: TGTGCCAGCAGCTCAACTACAGGGTTGGCGCAGTACTTC.

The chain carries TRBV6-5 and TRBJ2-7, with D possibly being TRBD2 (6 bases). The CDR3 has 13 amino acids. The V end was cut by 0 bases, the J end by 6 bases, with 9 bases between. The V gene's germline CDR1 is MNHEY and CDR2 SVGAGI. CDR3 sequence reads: CASSYSGGSEQYF. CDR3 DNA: TGTGCCAGCAGTTACTCGGGGGGAAGCGAGCAGTACTTC.

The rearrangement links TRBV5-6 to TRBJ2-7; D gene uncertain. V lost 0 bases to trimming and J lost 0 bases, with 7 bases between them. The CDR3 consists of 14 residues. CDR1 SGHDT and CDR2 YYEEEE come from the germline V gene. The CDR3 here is CASSLGRSSYEQYF. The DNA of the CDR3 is TGTGCCAGCAGCTTGGGACGGTCCTCCTACGAGCAGTACTTC.

The CDR3 DNA reads TGTGCCATCAGTGACTCGGAGGAAGGGCATCAGCCCCAGCATTTT. It is translated as CAISDSEEGHQPQHF. This chain joins TRBV10-3 and TRBJ1-5; no definite D call. Trimming left V 3 bases short and J 5 bases short, with 14 bases between. The CDR3 sequence is 15 residues long. Germline CDR1 is ENHRY and CDR2 is SYGVKD.

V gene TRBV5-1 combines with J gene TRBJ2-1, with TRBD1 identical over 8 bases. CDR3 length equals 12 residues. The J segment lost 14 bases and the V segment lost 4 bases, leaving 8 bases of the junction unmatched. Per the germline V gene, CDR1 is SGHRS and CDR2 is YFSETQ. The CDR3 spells CASSAWDRLEFF. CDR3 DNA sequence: TGCGCCAGCAGCGCCTGGGACAGGCTTGAGTTCTTC.

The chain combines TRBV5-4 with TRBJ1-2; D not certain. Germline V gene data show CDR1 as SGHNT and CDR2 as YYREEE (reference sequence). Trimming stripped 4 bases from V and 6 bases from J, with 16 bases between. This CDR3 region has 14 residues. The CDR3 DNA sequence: TGTGCCAGCAGCCCAGCCGGTGGGAGGGATGGCTACACCTTC. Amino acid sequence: CASSPAGGRDGYTF.

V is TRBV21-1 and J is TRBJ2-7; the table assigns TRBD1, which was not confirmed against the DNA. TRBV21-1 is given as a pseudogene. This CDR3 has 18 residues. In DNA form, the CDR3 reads TGTGCCAGCATAAGGCGCAAAACCGGGACAGCGATCTGCTACGAGCAGTACTTC. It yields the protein CASIRRKTGTAICYEQYF.

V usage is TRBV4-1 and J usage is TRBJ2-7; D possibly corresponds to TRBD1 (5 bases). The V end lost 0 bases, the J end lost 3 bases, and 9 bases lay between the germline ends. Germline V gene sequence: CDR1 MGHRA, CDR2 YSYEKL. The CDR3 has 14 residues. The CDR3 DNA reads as TGCGCCAGCAGCCAAGATCAGGGCAGCTACGAGCAGTACTTC. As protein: CASSQDQGSYEQYF.

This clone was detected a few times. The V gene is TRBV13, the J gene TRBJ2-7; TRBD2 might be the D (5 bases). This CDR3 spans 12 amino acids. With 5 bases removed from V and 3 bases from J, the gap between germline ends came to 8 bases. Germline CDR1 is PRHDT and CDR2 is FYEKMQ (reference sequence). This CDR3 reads CASSEGSYEQYF. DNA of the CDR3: TGTGCCAGCAGCGAAGGGAGCTACGAGCAGTACTTC.

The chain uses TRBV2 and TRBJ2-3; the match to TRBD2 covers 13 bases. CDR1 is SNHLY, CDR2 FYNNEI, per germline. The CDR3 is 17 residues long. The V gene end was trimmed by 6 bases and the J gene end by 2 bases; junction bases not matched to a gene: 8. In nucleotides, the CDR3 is TGTGCCAGCAGGACTAGCGGGGGGACAACTCCCACAGATACGCAGTATTTT. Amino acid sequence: CASRTSGGTTPTDTQYF.

The CDR3, as DNA: TGTGCCAGCAGCTTAGGTGGGTCAGGAATCTACGAGCAGTACTTC. Its protein is CASSLGGSGIYEQYF. V gene TRBV11-2 combines with J gene TRBJ2-7, with D hard to call. The length of the CDR3 is 15 residues. In germline, CDR1 is SGHAT, CDR2 FQNNGV. V was cut by 1 base and J by 3 bases, with 13 bases left in between.

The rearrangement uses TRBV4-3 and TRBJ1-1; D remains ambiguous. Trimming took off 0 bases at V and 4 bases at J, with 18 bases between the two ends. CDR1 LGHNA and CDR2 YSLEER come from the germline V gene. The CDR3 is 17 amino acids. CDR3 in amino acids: CASSQEWRRGRGTEAFF. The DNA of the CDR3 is TGCGCCAGCAGCCAAGAGTGGCGTCGAGGACGAGGCACTGAAGCTTTCTTT.